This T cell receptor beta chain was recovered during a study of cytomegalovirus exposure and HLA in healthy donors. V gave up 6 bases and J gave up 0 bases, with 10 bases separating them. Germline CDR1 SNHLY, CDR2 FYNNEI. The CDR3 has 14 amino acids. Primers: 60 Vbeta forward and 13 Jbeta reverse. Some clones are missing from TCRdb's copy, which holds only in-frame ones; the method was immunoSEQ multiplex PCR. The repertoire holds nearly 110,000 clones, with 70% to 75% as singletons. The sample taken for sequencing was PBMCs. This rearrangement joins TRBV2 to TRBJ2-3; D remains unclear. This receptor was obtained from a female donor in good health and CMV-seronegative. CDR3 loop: CASSMGRSTDTQYF. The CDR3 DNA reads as TGTGCCAGCAGCATGGGCCGGAGCACAGATACGCAGTATTTT.